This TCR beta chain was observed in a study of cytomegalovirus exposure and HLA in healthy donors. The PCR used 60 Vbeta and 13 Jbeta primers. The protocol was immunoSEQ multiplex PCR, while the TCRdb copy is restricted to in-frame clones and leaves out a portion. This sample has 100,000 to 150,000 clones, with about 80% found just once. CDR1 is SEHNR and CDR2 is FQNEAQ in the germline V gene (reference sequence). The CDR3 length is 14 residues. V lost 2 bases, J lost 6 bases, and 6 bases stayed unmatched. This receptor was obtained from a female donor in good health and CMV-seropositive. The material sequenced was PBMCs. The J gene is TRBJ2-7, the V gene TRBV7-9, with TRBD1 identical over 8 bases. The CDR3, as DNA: TGTGCCAGCAGCTTATGGGACAGGACGGGCGAGCAGTACTTC. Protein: CASSLWDRTGEQYF.